One sample yielded the 26 T cell receptor beta chains listed below, sequenced in a study of human CD4 T cells and Enterobacteriaceae. The repertoire was sequenced with immunoSEQ multiplex PCR; TCRdb's copy has only in-frame clones and lacks some. The table shows under 35,000 clones, with almost 85% occurring only once. All CD4+ cells other than CD45RA+CCR7+CD95- naive cells were sorted as memory, over 98% pure. What was sequenced was memory CD4+ T cells from blood. Receptors originate from a human donor in good health.

This rearrangement joins TRBV27 to TRBJ1-1; possibly TRBD1 for D (6 bases). Trimming took 3 bases from V and 7 from J, leaving 15 bases between them. This CDR3 comprises 14 residues. Germline V CDR1 and CDR2: MNHEY, SMNVEV (reference sequence). The CDR3 nucleotides read TGTGCCAGCAGTTTTGGGGGGGGCCGCGATGAAGCTTTCTTT. Protein sequence: CASSFGGGRDEAFF.

This clone was seen a single time. This chain joins TRBV19 and TRBJ1-3; 7 nucleotides line up with TRBD1. Germline assignment: CDR1 LNHDA and CDR2 SQIVND (reference sequence). With V trimmed by 4 bases and J by 2 bases, 8 bases remained unmatched. This CDR3 is built from 16 residues. Written as DNA, the CDR3 is TGTGCCAGTAGTACCGGCCGACAGGGAGCTGGAAACACCATATATTTT. Encoded protein: CASSTGRQGAGNTIYF.

J is TRBJ2-7 and V is TRBV5-1, with 9 bases lining up with TRBD2. The CDR3 covers 15 residues. The trim removed 4 bases at V and 2 bases at J, leaving 7 bases unmatched. The V gene's germline CDR1 is SGHRS and CDR2 YFSETQ. DNA of the CDR3: TGCGCCAGCAGCACTCTAGCGGGACGAACCTACGAGCAGTACTTC. Translating gives CASSTLAGRTYEQYF.

The J gene is TRBJ2-2, the V gene TRBV18; D perhaps matches TRBD1 (5 bases). Deletions cut 3 bases from V and 4 bases from J, with 12 bases between. The CDR3 totals 15 residues. Germline lookup yields CDR1 KGHSH and CDR2 LQKENI. In DNA form, the CDR3 reads TGTGCCAGCTCACCCACAGGAGCTGCCACCGGGGAGCTGTTTTTT. Translation: CASSPTGAATGELFF.

This clone was counted once. The chain employs TRBV14 and TRBJ2-5; D gene uncertain. Between the trimmed V and J ends, which lost 2 bases and 5 bases, there was a span of 3 bases. There are 11 residues in the CDR3. The germline CDR1 and CDR2 sequences are SGHDN and FVKESK. The CDR3 DNA follows: TGTGCCAGCAGCCAACGGGAGACCCAGTACTTC. Amino acids: CASSQRETQYF.

V and J are TRBV9 and TRBJ2-1, with 9 bases aligning to TRBD2. V trimming: 2 bases; J trimming: 9 bases; junction bases outside the gene matches: 6. The CDR3 consists of 14 residues. Germline CDR1 and CDR2: SGDLS and YYNGEE. The chain's CDR3 is CASSVSGGLGEQFF. CDR3 in DNA: TGTGCCAGCAGCGTTAGCGGGGGACTGGGTGAGCAGTTCTTC.

The chain recombines TRBV19 with TRBJ1-2, with D tentatively TRBD1 (5 bases). This CDR3 is built from 13 residues. V dropped 10 bases and J dropped 8 bases, with 20 bases sitting between them. Germline V gene lookup returns CDR1 LNHDA and CDR2 SQIVND (reference sequence). This CDR3 is CAIKPQGAWGYTF. The CDR3 nucleotides read TGTGCCATTAAGCCCCAGGGAGCATGGGGCTACACCTTC.

This chain connects TRBV11-2 to TRBJ2-2; no clear D gene. The CDR3 covers 16 residues. The ends were cut back, 1 base at V and 2 bases at J, with 11 bases in the middle. Germline CDR1 is SGHAT and CDR2 is FQNNGV. The CDR3 here is CASSLGAGPNTGELFF. CDR3 sequence (DNA): TGTGCCAGCAGCTTAGGAGCCGGGCCTAACACCGGGGAGCTGTTTTTT. Filled out from reference TRBV11-2 and TRBJ2-2, the complete variable domain reads EAGVAQSPRYKIIEKRQSVAFWCNPISGHATLYWYQQILGQGPKLLIQFQNNGVVDDSQLPKDRFSAERLKGVDSTLKIQPAKLEDSAVYLCASSLGAGPNTGELFFGEGSRLTVL.

Regarding this clone: At one end the junction does not follow the germline gene, possibly because of a read error. The chain couples TRBV29-1 to TRBJ2-3, with TRBD1 as a possible D gene (6 bases). This CDR3 spans 13 amino acids. Germline CDR1 reads SQVTM; CDR2 reads ANQGSEA. This CDR3 reads CGVGRGTGDTQYF. CDR3 coding DNA: TGCGGCGTAGGCAGGGGAACGGGAGATACGCAGTATTTT.

The J gene is TRBJ2-7, the V gene TRBV7-6; the match to TRBD1 covers 9 bases. The germline gives CDR1 SGHVS, CDR2 FNYEAQ. The CDR3 covers 15 residues. J lost 5 bases, V lost 3 bases, and 8 bases had no gene match. The CDR3: CASSFSQGQGHEQYF. The CDR3 nucleotides are TGTGCCAGCAGCTTTAGTCAGGGACAGGGTCACGAGCAGTACTTC.

The chain combines TRBV7-2 with TRBJ2-3; D gene uncertain. CDR1 SGHTA and CDR2 FQGNSA come from the germline V gene. The CDR3 is 14 amino acids. V lost 3 bases and J 2 bases, leaving 9 bases between the germline ends. The CDR3 loop reads CASSLGSYTDTQYF. CDR3 nucleotides: TGTGCCAGCAGCTTGGGCTCATACACAGATACGCAGTATTTT.

V is TRBV4-2 and J is TRBJ2-6; TRBD1 matches at 8 bases. The CDR3 is 16 residues long. J was trimmed by 3 bases and V by 3 bases; bases with no gene match: 4. CDR1 and CDR2 from the germline V gene are LGHNA and YNFKEQ. CDR3 amino acids: CASSQSGGGGANVLTF. The CDR3, as DNA: TGTGCCAGCAGCCAGTCAGGGGGCGGTGGGGCCAACGTCCTGACTTTC.

The gene calls are TRBV20-1 and TRBJ1-1; no firm D call. The CDR3 spans 11 residues. The V and J ends lost 6 bases and 0 bases respectively, with 5 bases between them. Germline V gene lookup returns CDR1 DFQATT and CDR2 SNEGSKA (reference sequence). The CDR3 protein is CSAPLNTEAFF. CDR3 in DNA: TGCAGTGCGCCCCTGAACACTGAAGCTTTCTTT.

This rearrangement joins TRBV4-2 to TRBJ2-1; weak D call: TRBD1 (5 bases). The CDR3 contains 17 residues. V gave up 0 bases and J gave up 4 bases, with 16 bases separating them. The germline gives CDR1 LGHNA, CDR2 YNFKEQ. The CDR3 DNA reads TGTGCCAGCAGCCAAGATAGAACGGACAAGGGGTACAATGAGCAGTTCTTC. It encodes CASSQDRTDKGYNEQFF.

This chain joins TRBV6-5 and TRBJ1-5, with no clear D. Trimming shortened V by 8 bases and J by 3 bases, and 11 bases separated the two germline ends. The CDR3 loop spans 13 amino acids. Germline CDR1 and CDR2: MNHEY and SVGAGI. The CDR3 is CASGRGSNQPQHF. The CDR3 DNA reads as TGTGCCAGCGGCCGAGGGTCCAATCAGCCCCAGCATTTT.

The gene calls are TRBV7-9 and TRBJ2-2; 9 bases align to TRBD1. This CDR3 is built from 18 residues. Germline CDR1 and CDR2: SEHNR and FQNEAQ (reference sequence). With 8 bases clipped from V and 2 bases from J, the junction kept 15 bases outside the gene matches. The CDR3 protein is CASPELLTGQGNTGELFF. Written as DNA, the CDR3 is TGTGCCAGCCCTGAACTACTAACGGGACAGGGCAACACCGGGGAGCTGTTTTTT.

The chain recombines TRBV18 with TRBJ2-7, with D possibly matching TRBD1 (5 bases). CDR3 length: 13 amino acids. With 3 bases removed from V and 2 bases from J, the gap between germline ends came to 8 bases. Germline CDR1 KGHSH, CDR2 LQKENI. The CDR3 reads CASSPQGTYEQYF. CDR3 sequence (DNA): TGTGCCAGCTCACCGCAGGGTACCTACGAGCAGTACTTC.

V and J are TRBV2 and TRBJ2-5, with no clear D. V shed 6 bases and J shed 1 base, with 3 bases lying between them. The CDR3 sequence is 11 residues long. The germline gives CDR1 SNHLY, CDR2 FYNNEI. The CDR3 bases are TGTGCCAGCAGCTTCCAAGAGACCCAGTACTTC. Amino acid sequence: CASSFQETQYF.

Written as DNA, the CDR3 is TGCGCCAGCAGACTAAACACCGGGGAGCTGTTTTTT. Translated: CASRLNTGELFF. The gene calls are TRBV5-1 and TRBJ2-2; D not resolved. The CDR3 runs 12 residues. Trimming left V 5 bases short and J 2 bases short, with 4 bases between. Germline-derived CDR1 and CDR2 are SGHRS and YFSETQ.

This clone was recorded a few times. The chain recombines TRBV4-2 with TRBJ2-5, with 10 nucleotides matching TRBD2. Germline trimming cut 4 bases from V and 3 bases from J; bases unmatched to any gene: 8. The germline V gene encodes CDR1 LGHNA and CDR2 YNFKEQ. There are 16 residues in the CDR3. For the CDR3, the DNA is TGTGCCAGCAGCCCTCGGGGGACTAGCGAGAAAGAGACCCAGTACTTC. Residues: CASSPRGTSEKETQYF.

This clone appeared once. V gene TRBV29-1 combines with J gene TRBJ2-2; D remains unclear. The CDR3 sequence is 12 residues long. Germline assignment: CDR1 SQVTM and CDR2 ANQGSEA. V lost 4 bases, J lost 4 bases, and 7 bases lay in between. CDR3 DNA sequence: TGCAGCGTTGTATCCGTCACCGGGGAGCTGTTTTTT. Protein: CSVVSVTGELFF.

The rearrangement links TRBV6-1 to TRBJ2-3; D tentatively reads TRBD1 or TRBD2 (7 bases each). The CDR3 spans 14 residues. CDR1 is MNHNS and CDR2 is SASEGT in the germline V gene. With 3 bases removed from V and 4 bases from J, the gap between germline ends came to 11 bases. The CDR3 is CASSETGRADTQYF. The CDR3 DNA reads as TGTGCCAGCAGTGAGACAGGGAGGGCAGATACGCAGTATTTT.

The chain uses TRBV5-6 and TRBJ2-7; D is perhaps TRBD1 (6 bases). Germline CDR1 is SGHDT and CDR2 is YYEEEE. V lost 3 bases and J lost 3, with 16 bases in between. CDR3 length: 15 residues. CDR3 in amino acids: CASSSTIVQGYEQYF. Written as DNA, the CDR3 is TGTGCCAGCAGCTCAACGATTGTACAGGGCTACGAGCAGTACTTC.

The V call is TRBV10-3, the J call TRBJ2-3; 12 bases map to TRBD1. This CDR3 is built from 21 residues. Germline CDR1 reads ENHRY; CDR2 reads SYGVKD. V lost 2 bases and J lost 2; bases outside the gene matches: 17. The CDR3 sequence is CAISEPPGQGALLTLTDTQYF. In DNA form, the CDR3 reads TGTGCCATCAGTGAGCCTCCGGGACAGGGGGCACTATTGACACTCACAGATACGCAGTATTTT.

The chain combines TRBV9 with TRBJ2-5; tentatively, D is TRBD1 (5 bases). V was pared by 3 bases and J by 5 bases, with 8 bases between. Germline assignment: CDR1 SGDLS and CDR2 YYNGEE. This CDR3 has 12 amino acids. This CDR3 reads CASSASGETQYF. The CDR3 DNA follows: TGTGCCAGCAGCGCATCAGGGGAGACCCAGTACTTC. The full variable domain, with the rest looked up from reference TRBV9 and TRBJ2-5, is DSGVTQTPKHLITATGQRVTLRCSPRSGDLSVYWYQQSLDQGLQFLIQYYNGEERAKGNILERFSAQQFPDLHSELNLSSLELGDSALYFCASSASGETQYFGPGTRLLVL.

The rearrangement joins TRBV5-1 to TRBJ2-7; perhaps TRBD1 as D (5 bases). V lost 0 bases and J 2 bases, leaving 9 bases between the germline ends. This CDR3 is built from 14 residues. The germline V gene encodes CDR1 SGHRS and CDR2 YFSETQ. The CDR3 DNA is TGCGCCAGCAGCTTGGTGTTAGGGGCCTACGAGCAGTACTTC. Amino acids: CASSLVLGAYEQYF.